This TCR beta chain stems from a study of T cell repertoires in cytomegalovirus infection. Study details: It was the public TCR beta signatures that indicated both CMV infection and matching HLA type. Overall study findings and caveats: HLA-C-restricted TCR beta clonotypes specific for CMV led the ex vivo response. People with CMV and the relevant HLA were identified by cumulative public TCR beta family frequency.

One entry per CDR3 protein results from TCRdb running MiXCR on the reads. The sample lists 270,000 or so distinct CDR3 sequences; approximately 15% were seen once. As for this clonotype: Antigen: not known.

The sequenced sample was CD8+ T cells from PBMCs. The sequence derives from a human donor in good health (CMV status not recorded). Some clones in this sample may be carry-over from other donors' samples.

CDR3 bases: TGCAGCGTTGTGGGGTTGTCGGGCACTGAAGCTTTCTTT. This translates into CSVVGLSGTEAFF. The chain recombines TRBV29-1 with TRBJ1-1; D is undetermined. Germline V lookup: CDR1 SQVTM, CDR2 ANQGSEA. The CDR3 contains 13 residues. V lost 4 bases, J lost 4 bases, and 13 bases lay in between.